A single sample gave rise to the 7 T cell receptor beta chains below, sequenced in a study of shared clonotypes between healthy human individuals. Assay: immunoSEQ multiplex PCR; the TCRdb copy retains only in-frame clones and omits some. The top ten clones hold about 1% of a sample with 1.6 million or so clones, over 95% of them seen once. The sample consisted of naive CD4+ T cells sorted from blood. Specified subset: CD45RA+ positively selected. These receptors were collected from a man aged 30 to 45 in good health.

The V call is TRBV6-5, the J call TRBJ2-1; 8 bases align to TRBD1. V was pared by 6 bases and J by 4 bases, with 8 bases of the junction left unmatched. The CDR3 covers 15 residues. The germline gives CDR1 MNHEY, CDR2 SVGAGI. The CDR3 bases are TGTGCCAGCAGGCGACAGGGGCTACCTTACAATGAGCAGTTCTTC. As protein: CASRRQGLPYNEQFF.

V usage is TRBV30 and J usage is TRBJ1-5; TRBD1 matches 8 bases. Germline V gives CDR1 GTSNPN, CDR2 SVGIG (reference sequence). V lost 5 bases to trimming and J lost 2 bases; unmatched junction nucleotides: 8. The CDR3 sequence is 15 residues long. The CDR3 here is CAWGQGHLGNQPQHF. The DNA of the CDR3 is TGTGCCTGGGGACAGGGACATTTGGGCAATCAGCCCCAGCATTTT.

The chain carries TRBV7-8 and TRBJ2-2, with 9 positions matching TRBD2. V was pared by 5 bases and J by 0 bases, with 10 bases of the junction left unmatched. CDR1 and CDR2 from the germline V gene are SGHVS and FQNEAQ. The CDR3 consists of 18 residues. CDR3 sequence (DNA): TGTGCCAGCAGCGCTCGACTTAGCGGGAGAACGAACACCGGGGAGCTGTTTTTT. It yields the protein CASSARLSGRTNTGELFF.

This clone was observed a single time. Distinct nucleotide sequences in the sample also encode this CDR3. This rearrangement joins TRBV19 to TRBJ2-7, with TRBD1 matching over 7 bases. V was pared by 3 bases and J by 2 bases, with 4 bases of the junction left unmatched. Germline V gives CDR1 LNHDA, CDR2 SQIVND (reference sequence). The CDR3 spans 14 residues. CDR3 region: CASSIRGPTYEQYF. CDR3 nucleotides: TGTGCCAGTAGTATTAGGGGGCCAACCTACGAGCAGTACTTC.

The V and J genes are TRBV18 and TRBJ2-5; TRBD1 is a possible D gene (6 bases). The CDR3 consists of 14 residues. The V gene lost 3 bases and the J gene lost 2 bases, with 10 bases spanning the gap. The germline gives CDR1 KGHSH, CDR2 LQKENI. The CDR3 DNA sequence: TGTGCCAGCTCACCGTTCACAGGGCAAGAGACCCAGTACTTC. Translation gives CASSPFTGQETQYF.

CDR3 bases: TGTGCCTGGAGCTCGGGGGTAGACACTGAAGCTTTCTTT. This codes for CAWSSGVDTEAFF. The chain couples TRBV30 to TRBJ1-1; tentative D call: TRBD1 (5 bases). CDR3 length: 13 residues. V dropped 3 bases and J dropped 3 bases, with 11 bases sitting between them. CDR1 and CDR2 (germline): GTSNPN, SVGIG (reference sequence).

The gene calls are TRBV25-1 and TRBJ2-7; D is unresolved. CDR3 length equals 13 residues. Trimming shortened V by 3 bases and J by 3 bases, and 9 bases separated the two germline ends. Germline CDR1 is MGHDK and CDR2 is SYGVNS. Here the CDR3 DNA reads TGTGCCAGCAGTGACCGCCGTCTCTACGAGCAGTACTTC. Residues: CASSDRRLYEQYF.